This entry lists 9 T cell receptor beta chains sequenced from one sample in a study of T cell responses to AZD1222 COVID-19 vaccine. Some clones are missing from TCRdb's copy, which holds only in-frame ones; the method was immunoSEQ multiplex PCR. Found here are 90,000 to 100,000 clones, 70% to 85% of them singletons; the top ten hold 12% to 15%. The material was peripheral blood, obtained 28 days after the second AZD1222 dose. These receptors were obtained from an adult who received the AZD1222 COVID-19 vaccine.

The J gene is TRBJ1-5, the V gene TRBV6-2 or TRBV6-3, with a weak D call TRBD1 (6 bases). This CDR3 contains 14 residues. Looked up from germline, CDR1 is MNHEY and CDR2 is SVGEGT. V dropped 5 bases and J dropped 4 bases, with 12 bases sitting between them. CDR3 residues: CASSARQVNQPQHF. The CDR3 DNA reads as TGTGCCAGCAGTGCCCGACAGGTTAATCAGCCCCAGCATTTT.

The CDR3 region is CASSYGTGETEAFF. Here the CDR3 DNA reads TGTGCCAGCAGTTACGGGACAGGGGAGACTGAAGCTTTCTTT. The J gene is TRBJ1-1, the V gene TRBV6-5, with 10 bases identical to TRBD1. The CDR3 sequence is 14 residues long. Looked up from germline, CDR1 is MNHEY and CDR2 is SVGAGI. V lost 2 bases, J lost 5 bases, and 2 bases stayed unmatched.

CDR3 nucleotide sequence: TGTGCCAGTAGTATGCTACAGGGGGCATCTGGAAACACCATATATTTT. It specifies CASSMLQGASGNTIYF. The V call is TRBV19, the J call TRBJ1-3; 9 bases match TRBD1. This CDR3 region has 16 residues. V trimming: 3 bases; J trimming: 1 base; junction bases outside the gene matches: 4. Germline V lookup: CDR1 LNHDA, CDR2 SQIVND (reference sequence). The full variable domain, rest sourced from reference TRBV19 and TRBJ1-3, is DGGITQSPKYLFRKEGQNVTLSCEQNLNHDAMYWYRQDPGQGLRLIYYSQIVNDFQKGDIAEGYSVSREKKESFPLTVTSAQKNPTAFYLCASSMLQGASGNTIYFGEGSWLTVV.

The chain carries TRBV5-4 and TRBJ2-7; 7 bases are a match to TRBD1. V lost 0 bases and J lost 4; bases outside the gene matches: 4. The germline V gene has CDR1 SGHNT and CDR2 YYREEE (reference sequence). The CDR3 contains 14 residues. The CDR3 region is CASSLGQGRYEQYF. DNA for the CDR3: TGTGCCAGCAGCTTGGGACAGGGACGTTACGAGCAGTACTTC.

The chain uses TRBV5-1 and TRBJ2-2; D not certain. The CDR3 sequence is 12 residues long. Trimming shortened V by 3 bases and J by 8 bases, and 8 bases separated the two germline ends. The V gene's germline CDR1 is SGHRS and CDR2 YFSETQ. The DNA for the CDR3 is TGCGCCAGCAGCTCCCAATCAGGGGAGCTGTTTTTT. This sequence encodes CASSSQSGELFF. The full variable domain, rest sourced from reference TRBV5-1 and TRBJ2-2, is KAGVTQTPRYLIKTRGQQVTLSCSPISGHRSVSWYQQTPGQGLQFLFEYFSETQRNKGNFPGRFSGRQFSNSRSEMNVSTLELGDSALYLCASSSQSGELFFGEGSRLTVL.

J is TRBJ1-4 and V is TRBV19, with 7 bases fitting TRBD1. Germline V gene lookup returns CDR1 LNHDA and CDR2 SQIVND (reference sequence). CDR3 length: 14 amino acids. V trimming: 6 bases; J trimming: 4 bases; junction bases outside the gene matches: 5. CDR3 protein: CASSRRGFNEKLFF. In DNA form, the CDR3 reads TGTGCCAGTAGCCGCAGGGGGTTTAATGAAAAACTGTTTTTT.

The chain carries TRBV7-6 and TRBJ1-1; D ambiguous. CDR1 and CDR2 from the germline V gene are SGHVS and FNYEAQ. V gave up 0 bases and J gave up 1 base, with 3 bases separating them. This CDR3 spans 13 amino acids. CDR3 DNA: TGTGCCAGCAGCTTAGCCACGAACACTGAAGCTTTCTTT. Amino acid sequence: CASSLATNTEAFF.

The count of this clone is one. The chain has TRBV19 and TRBJ1-3; D unresolved. The CDR3 totals 13 residues. The V and J ends lost 5 bases and 0 bases respectively, with 5 bases between them. Germline V gene data show CDR1 as LNHDA and CDR2 as SQIVND (reference sequence). CDR3 DNA sequence: TGTGCCAGTAGTTCCAACTCTGGAAACACCATATATTTT. Protein sequence: CASSSNSGNTIYF.

The rearrangement joins TRBV3-1 (or the pseudogene TRBV3-2) to TRBJ2-3; a weak D match, TRBD2 (6 bases). The CDR3 totals 17 residues. Trimming took 2 bases from V and 0 from J, leaving 15 bases between them. Germline V gene data show CDR1 as LGHDT and CDR2 as YNNKEL (reference sequence). The CDR3 region is CASSQSLGGPSTDTQYF. Here the CDR3 DNA reads TGTGCCAGCAGCCAATCTTTGGGGGGACCTAGCACAGATACGCAGTATTTT.